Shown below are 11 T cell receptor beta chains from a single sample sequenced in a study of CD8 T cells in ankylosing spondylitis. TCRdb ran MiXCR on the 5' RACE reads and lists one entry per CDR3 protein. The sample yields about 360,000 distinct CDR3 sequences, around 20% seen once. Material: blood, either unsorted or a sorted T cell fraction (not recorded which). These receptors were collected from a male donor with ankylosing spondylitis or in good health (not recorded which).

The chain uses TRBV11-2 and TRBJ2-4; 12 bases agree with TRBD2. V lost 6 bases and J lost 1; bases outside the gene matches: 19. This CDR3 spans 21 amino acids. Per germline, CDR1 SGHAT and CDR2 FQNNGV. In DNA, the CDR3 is TGTGCCAGCAGTTTCCGACTAGCGGGGGCCGAGGGGGAATCGGCCAAAAACATTCAGTACTTC. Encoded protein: CASSFRLAGAEGESAKNIQYF.

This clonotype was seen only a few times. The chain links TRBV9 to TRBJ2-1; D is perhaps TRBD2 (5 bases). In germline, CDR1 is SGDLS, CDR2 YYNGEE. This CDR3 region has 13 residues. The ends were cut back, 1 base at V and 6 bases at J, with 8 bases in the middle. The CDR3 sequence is CASSVSEGNEQFF. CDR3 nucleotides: TGTGCCAGCAGCGTATCCGAGGGCAATGAGCAGTTCTTC.

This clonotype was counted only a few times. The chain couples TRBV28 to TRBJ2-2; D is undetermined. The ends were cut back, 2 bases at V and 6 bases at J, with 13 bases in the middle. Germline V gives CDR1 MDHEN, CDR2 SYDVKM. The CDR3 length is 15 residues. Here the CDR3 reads CASSLEPLRPGELFF. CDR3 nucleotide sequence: TGTGCCAGCAGTTTAGAGCCTCTGCGACCCGGGGAGCTGTTTTTT.

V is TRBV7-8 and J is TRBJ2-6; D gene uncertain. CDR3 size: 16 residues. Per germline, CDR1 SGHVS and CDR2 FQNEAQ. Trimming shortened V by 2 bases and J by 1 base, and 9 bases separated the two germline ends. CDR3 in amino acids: CASSLFPVSGANVLTF. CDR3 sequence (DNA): TGTGCCAGCAGCTTATTCCCCGTTTCTGGGGCCAACGTCCTGACTTTC. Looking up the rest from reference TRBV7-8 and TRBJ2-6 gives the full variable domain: GAGVSQSPRYKVAKRGQDVALRCDPISGHVSLFWYQQALGQGPEFLTYFQNEAQLDKSGLPSDRFFAERPEGSVSTLKIQRTQQEDSAVYLCASSLFPVSGANVLTFGAGSRLTVL.

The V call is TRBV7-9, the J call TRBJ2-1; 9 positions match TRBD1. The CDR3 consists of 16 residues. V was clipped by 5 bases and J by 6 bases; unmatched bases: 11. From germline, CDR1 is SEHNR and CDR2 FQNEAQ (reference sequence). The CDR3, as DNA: TGTGCCAGCAGCCCTCATTTCCGGGACAGGGTCAATGAGCAGTTCTTC. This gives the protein CASSPHFRDRVNEQFF.

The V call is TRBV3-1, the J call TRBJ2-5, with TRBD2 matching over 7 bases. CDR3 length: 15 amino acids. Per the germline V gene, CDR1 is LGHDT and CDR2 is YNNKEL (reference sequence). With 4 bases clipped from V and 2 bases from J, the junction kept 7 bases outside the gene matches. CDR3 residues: CASSPLAGVQETQYF. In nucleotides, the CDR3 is TGTGCCAGCAGCCCCTTGGCGGGGGTACAAGAGACCCAGTACTTC.

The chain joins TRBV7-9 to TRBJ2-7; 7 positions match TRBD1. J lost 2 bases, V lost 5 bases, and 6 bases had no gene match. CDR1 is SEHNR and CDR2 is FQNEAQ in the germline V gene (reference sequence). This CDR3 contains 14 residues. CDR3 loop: CASSDRDSAYEQYF. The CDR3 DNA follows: TGTGCCAGCAGCGATAGGGACAGTGCCTACGAGCAGTACTTC. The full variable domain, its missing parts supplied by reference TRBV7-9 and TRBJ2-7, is DTGVSQNPRHKITKRGQNVTFRCDPISEHNRLYWYRQTLGQGPEFLTYFQNEAQLEKSRLLSDRFSAERPKGSFSTLEIQRTEQGDSAMYLCASSDRDSAYEQYFGPGTRLTVT.

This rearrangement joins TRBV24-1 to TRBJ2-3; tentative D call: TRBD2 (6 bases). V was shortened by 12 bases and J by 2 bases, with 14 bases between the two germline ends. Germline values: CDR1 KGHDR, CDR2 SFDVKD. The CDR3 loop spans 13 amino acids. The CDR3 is CACSGVNTDTQYF. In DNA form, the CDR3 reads TGTGCCTGTAGCGGAGTTAACACAGATACGCAGTATTTT.

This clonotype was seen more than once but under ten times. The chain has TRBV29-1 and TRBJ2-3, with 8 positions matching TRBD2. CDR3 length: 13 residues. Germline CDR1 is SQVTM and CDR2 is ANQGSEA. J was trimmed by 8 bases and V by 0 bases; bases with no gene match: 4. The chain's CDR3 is CSVEDLRGGTQYF. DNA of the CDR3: TGCAGCGTTGAAGATCTTCGGGGGGGTACGCAGTATTTT.

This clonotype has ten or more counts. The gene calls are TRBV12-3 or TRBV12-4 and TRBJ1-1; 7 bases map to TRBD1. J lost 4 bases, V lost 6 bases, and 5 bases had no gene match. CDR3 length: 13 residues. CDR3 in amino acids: CASSPDRATEAFF. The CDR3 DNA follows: TGTGCCAGCAGCCCTGACAGGGCCACTGAAGCTTTCTTT.

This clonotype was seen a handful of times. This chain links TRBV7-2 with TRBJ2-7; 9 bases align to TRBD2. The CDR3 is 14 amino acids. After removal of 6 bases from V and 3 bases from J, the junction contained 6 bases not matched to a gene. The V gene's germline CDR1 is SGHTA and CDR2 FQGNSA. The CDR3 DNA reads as TGTGCCAGCAGACCGAGCGGGGGGAACTACGAGCAGTACTTC. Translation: CASRPSGGNYEQYF.